These 25 T cell receptor beta chains share one sample of origin, sequenced in a study of T cells in Graves' hyperthyroidism and ophthalmopathy. It was RNA transcripts that yielded the amplified TCR beta CDR3 regions. First-round RT-PCR of the TCR CDR3 relied on the HTBI primer set. TCRdb re-derived calls from the multiplex PCR reads in MiXCR, one entry per CDR3 protein. The top ten clones hold about 8.4% of a sample with about 710,000 distinct CDR3 sequences, over 15% of them seen once. Sequenced sample: blood. The receptors were gathered from a man aged 18 to 29 with Graves' hyperthyroidism.

V usage is TRBV9 and J usage is TRBJ2-5, with 9 bases matching TRBD1. The V gene's germline CDR1 is SGDLS and CDR2 YYNGEE. This CDR3 has 15 amino acids. V lost 1 base to trimming and J lost 7 bases; unmatched junction nucleotides: 8. The CDR3 DNA sequence: TGTGCCAGCAGCGTAAAGGGACAGGGAGGCGGGACCCAGTACTTC. It encodes CASSVKGQGGGTQYF.

This clonotype was counted at least ten times. This chain connects TRBV6-1 to TRBJ1-5; no clear D gene. Germline loops: CDR1 MNHNS, CDR2 SASEGT. The V and J ends lost 5 bases and 1 base respectively, with 9 bases between them. The CDR3 is 14 residues long. The CDR3 loop is CASSTVGSNQPQHF. Here the CDR3 DNA reads TGTGCCAGCAGTACCGTTGGGAGCAATCAGCCCCAGCATTTT.

This clonotype occurred a few times. This chain uses TRBV5-1 with TRBJ2-1; D may be TRBD1 or TRBD2 (5 bases each). Trimming shortened V by 2 bases and J by 4 bases, and 10 bases separated the two germline ends. Per the germline V gene, CDR1 is SGHRS and CDR2 is YFSETQ. CDR3 size: 14 residues. CDR3 loop: CASSFAGGYNEQFF. DNA for the CDR3: TGCGCCAGCAGCTTTGCTGGGGGTTACAATGAGCAGTTCTTC.

This clonotype was recorded many times. The chain links TRBV15 to TRBJ2-7; a possible D gene is TRBD2 (5 bases). The ends were cut back, 0 bases at V and 4 bases at J, with 13 bases in the middle. CDR3 length equals 15 residues. CDR1 and CDR2 (germline): LNHNV, YYDKDF (reference sequence). The CDR3 DNA follows: TGTGCCACCAGCAGAGAGAGGGTCAGCGTATACGAGCAGTACTTC. Its translation is CATSRERVSVYEQYF.

This clonotype was seen repeatedly, ten times or more. The rearrangement uses TRBV2 and TRBJ2-1, with TRBD2 matching 13 bases. Germline V gene lookup returns CDR1 SNHLY and CDR2 FYNNEI. The CDR3 has 14 residues. Trimming removed 3 bases from V and 8 bases from J; junction bases left unmatched: 1. In DNA form, the CDR3 reads TGTGCCAGCAGTGAGGGACTAGCGGGATATGAGCAGTTCTTC. Its protein is CASSEGLAGYEQFF.

This clonotype was seen a handful of times. The rearrangement joins TRBV18 to TRBJ2-3; 9 bases are shared with TRBD2. Unmatched junction bases numbered 8, after V lost 3 bases and J lost 4 bases. The CDR3 consists of 16 residues. CDR1 KGHSH and CDR2 LQKENI come from the germline V gene. In nucleotides, the CDR3 is TGTGCCAGCTCACCCTTAGCGGGAGATCAATCAGATACGCAGTATTTT. This translates into CASSPLAGDQSDTQYF.

This sequence joins TRBV7-9 and TRBJ1-1, with D possibly matching TRBD1 (6 bases). This CDR3 has 17 residues. Trimming stripped 4 bases from V and 4 bases from J, with 22 bases between. The germline V gene encodes CDR1 SEHNR and CDR2 FQNEAQ (reference sequence). CDR3 DNA: TGTGCCAGCAGCTCAGGGGATCAGCGGCCCCACGCCACTGAAGCTTTCTTT. It encodes CASSSGDQRPHATEAFF.

V is TRBV20-1 and J is TRBJ2-5, with 7 nucleotides matching TRBD2. Trimming took 6 bases from V and 5 from J; bases not matched to a gene: 9. Germline assignment: CDR1 DFQATT and CDR2 SNEGSKA (reference sequence). This CDR3 has 13 residues. CDR3 DNA: TGCAGTGCCCGGGGGGTAGCAAAGGAGACCCAGTACTTC. Protein sequence: CSARGVAKETQYF.

This clonotype showed up many times. The chain combines TRBV27 with TRBJ2-3; the match to TRBD1 covers 7 bases. Germline lookup yields CDR1 MNHEY and CDR2 SMNVEV (reference sequence). The CDR3 extends over 18 amino acids. V shed 6 bases and J 2 bases; nucleotides not matched to a gene: 17. The CDR3 here is CASSLWGTDTPNTDTQYF. In DNA, the CDR3 is TGTGCCAGCAGCCTATGGGGGACAGATACTCCTAACACAGATACGCAGTATTTT.

This clonotype was observed many times. CDR3 amino acids: CASSLMPQPQHF. DNA for the CDR3: TGTGCCAGCAGCCTGATGCCCCAGCCCCAGCATTTT. This chain uses TRBV28 with TRBJ1-5; D gene uncertain. There are 12 residues in the CDR3. V dropped 6 bases and J dropped 7 bases, with 10 bases sitting between them. Germline CDR1 is MDHEN and CDR2 is SYDVKM.

V is TRBV30 and J is TRBJ2-2; tentatively, D is TRBD1 or TRBD2 (5 bases each). V dropped 3 bases and J dropped 7 bases, with 12 bases sitting between them. CDR3 size: 13 residues. Germline V CDR1 and CDR2: GTSNPN, SVGIG (reference sequence). Here the CDR3 reads CAWRPEGYGELFF. The DNA of the CDR3 is TGTGCCTGGAGACCCGAGGGGTACGGGGAGCTGTTTTTT.

V gene TRBV20-1 combines with J gene TRBJ1-5, with 8 positions matching TRBD1. Germline CDR1 DFQATT, CDR2 SNEGSKA (reference sequence). V was clipped by 6 bases and J by 0 bases; unmatched bases: 10. The CDR3 extends over 16 amino acids. The CDR3 loop reads CSAKGQAATSNQPQHF. CDR3 DNA sequence: TGCAGTGCCAAGGGACAGGCGGCTACTAGCAATCAGCCCCAGCATTTT.

The table lists this clonotype with a few counts. The V and J genes are TRBV4-1 and TRBJ2-7; a weak D match, TRBD1 (5 bases). The length of the CDR3 is 13 residues. CDR1 and CDR2 (germline): MGHRA, YSYEKL. Trimming cost V 8 bases and J 0 bases, with 11 bases left between them. The CDR3 coding sequence is TGCGCCAGCGGTCAGACAGCCTCCTACGAGCAGTACTTC. Its protein product is CASGQTASYEQYF.

The CDR3 coding sequence is TGTGCCATCGGTCAACCGAAGGGCGACTCAACTAATGAAAAACTGTTTTTT. Translated, it gives CAIGQPKGDSTNEKLFF. The J gene is TRBJ1-4, the V gene TRBV10-3; the D is unclear. From germline, CDR1 is ENHRY and CDR2 SYGVKD. CDR3 size: 17 residues. Trimming removed 8 bases at V and 0 bases at J, with 19 bases between.

Ten or more counts support this clonotype. The V call is TRBV7-9, the J call TRBJ1-3, with D unclear. V was trimmed by 6 bases and J by 0 bases, leaving 9 bases between them. The germline V gene encodes CDR1 SEHNR and CDR2 FQNEAQ (reference sequence). The CDR3 has 14 residues. CDR3 region: CASSLTSSGNTIYF. The CDR3 nucleotides read TGTGCCAGCAGTCTGACATCCTCTGGAAACACCATATATTTT.

The gene calls are TRBV28 and TRBJ1-4, with a possible D match to TRBD1 (6 bases). The V end was cut by 5 bases, the J end by 8 bases, with 12 bases between. CDR3 length: 13 residues. Germline V lookup: CDR1 MDHEN, CDR2 SYDVKM. This CDR3 is CASSASGVEKLFF. The CDR3, as DNA: TGTGCCAGCAGTGCGTCAGGGGTGGAAAAACTGTTTTTT.

The table lists this clonotype with a few counts. The J gene is TRBJ2-2, the V gene TRBV12-3 or TRBV12-4; TRBD2 matches 8 bases. J was trimmed by 1 base and V by 7 bases; bases with no gene match: 11. This CDR3 is 17 amino acids long. The CDR3 DNA sequence: TGTGCCAGCAAACCGCAACTTACTAGCGGGAACACCGGGGAGCTGTTTTTT. Protein sequence: CASKPQLTSGNTGELFF.

The CDR3 reads CASSLQPNQPQHF. The CDR3 nucleotides read TGTGCCAGCAGTTTACAGCCCAATCAGCCCCAGCATTTT. The gene calls are TRBV12-3 or TRBV12-4 and TRBJ1-5, with unresolved D. This CDR3 spans 13 amino acids. V was cut by 2 bases and J by 3 bases, with 5 bases left in between.

This clonotype was counted once. The V gene is TRBV29-1, the J gene TRBJ2-2; weak D call: TRBD2 (6 bases). Germline V lookup: CDR1 SQVTM, CDR2 ANQGSEA. This CDR3 has 15 amino acids. V was cut by 6 bases and J by 0 bases, with 14 bases left in between. The CDR3 sequence is CSVAGTEANTGELFF. CDR3 sequence (DNA): TGCAGCGTGGCGGGGACTGAAGCGAACACCGGGGAGCTGTTTTTT.

The sample holds many counts of this clonotype. The J gene is TRBJ2-7, the V gene TRBV28, with D maybe TRBD2 (6 bases). The CDR3 spans 16 residues. V lost 4 bases and J 5 bases, leaving 21 bases between the germline ends. Germline CDR1 reads MDHEN; CDR2 reads SYDVKM. CDR3 loop: CASSSTGTPRLDEQYF. Here the CDR3 DNA reads TGTGCCAGCAGTTCAACCGGGACTCCTCGGTTGGACGAGCAGTACTTC.

This clonotype was seen only a few times. The V and J genes are TRBV7-8 and TRBJ2-2; D remains ambiguous. This CDR3 contains 12 residues. V gave up 5 bases and J gave up 7 bases, with 8 bases separating them. Germline V gives CDR1 SGHVS, CDR2 FQNEAQ. CDR3 bases: TGTGCCAGCAGCCTCATCGGCGGGGAGCTGTTTTTT. Translating it yields CASSLIGGELFF.

This clonotype was seen at least ten times. The gene calls are TRBV10-1 and TRBJ2-5; possible D gene TRBD2, 7 bases. CDR1 WNHNN and CDR2 SYGVQD come from the germline V gene (reference sequence). With 3 bases removed from V and 4 bases from J, the gap between germline ends came to 15 bases. This CDR3 has 15 residues. The CDR3 DNA sequence: TGCGCCAGCAGTGACCGGGGGGCGCACGGAGAGACCCAGTACTTC. Protein: CASSDRGAHGETQYF.

The J gene is TRBJ2-5, the V gene TRBV29-1; no clear D gene. This CDR3 is built from 12 residues. V lost 4 bases and J lost 3, with 9 bases in between. Germline CDR1 and CDR2: SQVTM and ANQGSEA. In nucleotides, the CDR3 is TGCAGCGTTGGGGCACGGAAAGAGACCCAGTACTTC. It translates to CSVGARKETQYF.

This clonotype was seen many times. The chain links TRBV28 to TRBJ1-1; no firm D call. Germline lookup yields CDR1 MDHEN and CDR2 SYDVKM. With 2 bases removed from V and 7 bases from J, the gap between germline ends came to 8 bases. This CDR3 spans 12 amino acids. The CDR3 protein is CASSLGRGEAFF. The DNA for the CDR3 is TGTGCCAGCAGTTTAGGCCGGGGTGAAGCTTTCTTT.

In its sample, this clonotype was seen many times. The gene calls are TRBV5-6 and TRBJ2-7; 9 bases are a match to TRBD2. Trimming cost V 4 bases and J 2 bases; bases outside gene matches: 7. The germline V gene has CDR1 SGHDT and CDR2 YYEEEE. CDR3 size: 15 residues. CDR3 loop: CASSLASGKTYEQYF. The DNA for the CDR3 is TGTGCCAGCAGCCTCGCTAGCGGGAAGACCTACGAGCAGTACTTC.